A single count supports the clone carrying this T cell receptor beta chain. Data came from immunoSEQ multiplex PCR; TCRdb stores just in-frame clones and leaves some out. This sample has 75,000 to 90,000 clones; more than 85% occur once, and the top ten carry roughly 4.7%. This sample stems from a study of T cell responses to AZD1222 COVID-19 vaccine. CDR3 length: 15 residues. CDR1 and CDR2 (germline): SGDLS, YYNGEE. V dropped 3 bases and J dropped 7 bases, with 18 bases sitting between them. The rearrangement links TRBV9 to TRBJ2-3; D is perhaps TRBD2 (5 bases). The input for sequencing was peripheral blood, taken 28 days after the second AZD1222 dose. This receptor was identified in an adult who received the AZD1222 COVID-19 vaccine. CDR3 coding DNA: TGTGCCAGCAGCGCCGATGTGCCGCGAGGGAATACGCAGTATTTT. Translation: CASSADVPRGNTQYF.